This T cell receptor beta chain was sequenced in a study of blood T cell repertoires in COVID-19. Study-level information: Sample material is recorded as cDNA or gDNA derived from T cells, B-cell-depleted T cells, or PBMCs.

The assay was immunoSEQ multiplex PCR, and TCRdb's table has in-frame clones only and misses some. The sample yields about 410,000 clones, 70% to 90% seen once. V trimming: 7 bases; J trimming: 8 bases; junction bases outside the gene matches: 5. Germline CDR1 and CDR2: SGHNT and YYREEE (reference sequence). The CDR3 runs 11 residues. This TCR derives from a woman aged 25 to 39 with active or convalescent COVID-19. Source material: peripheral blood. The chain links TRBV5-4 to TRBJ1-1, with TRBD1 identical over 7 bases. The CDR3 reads CASGQVEEAFF. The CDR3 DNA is TGTGCCAGCGGACAGGTAGAGGAAGCTTTCTTT. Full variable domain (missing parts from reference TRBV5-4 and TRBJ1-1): ETGVTQSPTHLIKTRGQQVTLRCSSQSGHNTVSWYQQALGQGPQFIFQYYREEENGRGNFPPRFSGLQFPNYSSELNVNALELDDSALYLCASGQVEEAFFGQGTRLTVV.